This entry features one T cell receptor (beta chain) sequence. One end of the junction is discordant with germline, which a read error may explain. The germline gives CDR1 DFQATT, CDR2 SNEGSKA (reference sequence). The CDR3 totals 14 residues. A TCRbeta library incorporating unique molecular identifiers was prepared. TCRdb reprocessed the PCR reads via MiXCR and lists one record per CDR3 protein. The sample lists 500,000 to 600,000 distinct CDR3 sequences; about 17% were seen once. These data belong to a study of T-cell reconstitution after alpha-beta-depleted transplantation in children. The source material was PBMCs from the stem cell graft donor, sampled from the stem cell graft. The clonotype comes from a human donor who donated a stem cell graft to a child with acute lymphoblastic leukemia. The J gene is TRBJ2-1, the V gene TRBV20-1; 8 bases fit TRBD2. The CDR3 nucleotides are TGCAGTGCCAGAGGACGGGAGGGCCTTCGCGAGCAGTTCTTC. It translates to CSARGREGLREQFF.